This is a list of T cell receptor beta chains from one sample in a study of blood T cell repertoires in COVID-19. Assay used: immunoSEQ multiplex PCR; TCRdb lists only in-frame clones, some missing. The repertoire includes just over 60,000 clones, approximately 79% of them detected once, and about 20% sits in the top ten. What was sequenced was peripheral blood. Source of these receptors: a man aged 55 to 69 with acute or convalescent COVID-19. Both conserved end residues are part of each CDR3. Each record gives: clone size, D gene, V gene, J gene, CDR3 protein, CDR3 DNA. A D gene is named only where the DNA matches it firmly. Only some rows state a clone size, as once, few, many or a class for expanded clones.

size: .; D: .; V: TRBV24-1; J: TRBJ2-3; CDR3: CATSDLSQGADTQYF; DNA: TGTGCCACCAGTGACCTCAGCCAGGGTGCAGATACGCAGTATTTT
size: few; D: .; V: TRBV19; J: TRBJ2-7; CDR3: CASSIGWGLYEQYF; DNA: TGTGCCAGTAGTATTGGCTGGGGGCTCTACGAGCAGTACTTC
size: .; D: .; V: TRBV6-5; J: TRBJ1-2; CDR3: CASSYGLLEGFDGYTF; DNA: TGTGCCAGCAGTTATGGGTTGTTGGAGGGGTTCGATGGCTACACCTTC
size: .; D: TRBD1; V: TRBV2; J: TRBJ2-2; CDR3: CASRTGGDTGELFF; DNA: TGTGCCAGCAGGACAGGGGGGGACACCGGGGAGCTGTTTTTT
size: few; D: .; V: TRBV24-1; J: TRBJ2-5; CDR3: CATKGYSETQYF; DNA: TGTGCCACCAAGGGGTACTCAGAGACCCAGTACTTC
size: .; D: TRBD1; V: TRBV6-5; J: TRBJ1-5; CDR3: CASRQGASNQPQHF; DNA: TGTGCCAGCAGACAGGGGGCTAGCAATCAGCCCCAGCATTTT
size: .; D: TRBD1; V: TRBV4-2; J: TRBJ2-5; CDR3: CASSRGQGTQETQYF; DNA: TGTGCCAGCAGCAGGGGACAGGGAACCCAAGAGACCCAGTACTTC
size: .; D: .; V: TRBV24-1; J: TRBJ2-7; CDR3: CATSSAEGQYF; DNA: TGTGCCACCAGTTCGGCAGAGGGGCAGTACTTC
size: .; D: .; V: TRBV6-5; J: TRBJ1-6; CDR3: CATTGQINSPLHF; DNA: TGTGCCACCACAGGACAGATTAATTCACCCCTCCACTTT
size: .; D: .; V: TRBV7-9; J: TRBJ2-5; CDR3: CASSLPTLKETQYF; DNA: TGTGCCAGCAGCTTACCGACATTGAAAGAGACCCAGTACTTC
size: .; D: .; V: TRBV20-1; J: TRBJ1-1; CDR3: CSASPFRGTEAFF; DNA: TGCAGTGCTAGTCCCTTCAGGGGCACTGAAGCTTTCTTT
size: .; D: TRBD1; V: TRBV27; J: TRBJ2-7; CDR3: CASSPRGQASEQYF; DNA: TGTGCCAGCAGTCCAAGGGGACAGGCCTCCGAGCAGTACTTC
size: few; D: TRBD1; V: TRBV12-3/TRBV12-4; J: TRBJ1-2; CDR3: CASNRGGGVGYTF; DNA: TGTGCCAGCAACCGAGGGGGCGGCGTTGGCTACACCTTC
size: .; D: TRBD1; V: TRBV7-8; J: TRBJ2-7; CDR3: CASSVIPGQGSYEQYF; DNA: TGTGCCAGCAGCGTCATACCGGGACAGGGTTCCTACGAGCAGTACTTC
size: .; D: TRBD1; V: TRBV6-2/TRBV6-3; J: TRBJ1-4; CDR3: CASSYTTGGDEKLFF; DNA: TGTGCCAGCAGTTACACCACAGGGGGCGATGAAAAACTGTTTTTT
size: .; D: TRBD2; V: TRBV4-2; J: TRBJ2-7; CDR3: CASSRLAGGRAASYEQYF; DNA: TGTGCCAGCAGTAGACTAGCGGGAGGGCGAGCCGCATCCTACGAGCAGTACTTC
size: .; D: TRBD2; V: TRBV7-9; J: TRBJ2-1; CDR3: CASSLVIAGLTNEQFF; DNA: TGTGCCAGCAGCTTAGTGATAGCGGGCCTTACCAATGAGCAGTTCTTC
size: once; D: .; V: TRBV7-2; J: TRBJ1-1; CDR3: CASSLLLTHTEAFF; DNA: TGTGCCAGCAGCCTACTTTTGACTCACACTGAAGCTTTCTTT
size: .; D: .; V: TRBV19; J: TRBJ2-1; CDR3: CASSNSLLREQFF; DNA: TGTGCCAGTAGTAACTCATTACTGAGAGAGCAGTTCTTC
size: .; D: TRBD2; V: TRBV20-1; J: TRBJ2-1; CDR3: CSASSGSYNEQFF; DNA: TGCAGTGCTAGTAGCGGGTCCTACAATGAGCAGTTCTTC
size: .; D: .; V: TRBV19; J: TRBJ2-7; CDR3: CASSKAIANYEQYF; DNA: TGTGCCAGTAGTAAGGCGATAGCGAACTACGAGCAGTACTTC
size: once; D: .; V: TRBV6-2/TRBV6-3; J: TRBJ1-5; CDR3: CASSYPWGGSNQPQHF; DNA: TGTGCCAGCAGTTACCCCTGGGGCGGTAGCAATCAGCCCCAGCATTTT
size: few; D: TRBD1; V: TRBV19; J: TRBJ2-7; CDR3: CASSIQTGDPYEQYF; DNA: TGTGCCAGTAGTATCCAGACAGGGGATCCCTACGAGCAGTACTTC
size: .; D: TRBD1; V: TRBV7-8; J: TRBJ2-2; CDR3: CASSFLRDRAEANTGELFF; DNA: TGTGCCAGCAGCTTTCTTAGGGACAGGGCCGAAGCCAACACCGGGGAGCTGTTTTTT
size: once; D: .; V: TRBV10-1; J: TRBJ2-5; CDR3: CASSVGLQETQYF; DNA: TGCGCCAGCAGTGTAGGACTACAAGAGACCCAGTACTTC
size: .; D: TRBD2; V: TRBV9; J: TRBJ2-7; CDR3: CASSVDGLAGTYEQYF; DNA: TGTGCCAGCAGCGTAGATGGACTAGCGGGAACCTACGAGCAGTACTTC
size: .; D: .; V: TRBV6-4; J: TRBJ1-1; CDR3: CASSAVYEAFF; DNA: TGTGCCAGCAGTGCCGTATATGAAGCTTTCTTT
size: .; D: .; V: TRBV7-2; J: TRBJ1-5; CDR3: CASRGGDSPSLGNQPQHF; DNA: TGTGCCAGCAGGGGGGGAGACAGTCCAAGTCTAGGCAATCAGCCCCAGCATTTT
size: .; D: TRBD1; V: TRBV6-6; J: TRBJ2-3; CDR3: CASRRARDRGSDTQYF; DNA: TGTGCCAGCAGGCGCGCCCGGGACAGGGGATCAGATACGCAGTATTTT
size: few; D: TRBD1; V: TRBV7-9; J: TRBJ1-5; CDR3: CASSLGDRGRNQPQHF; DNA: TGTGCCAGCAGCTTAGGAGACAGGGGACGGAATCAGCCCCAGCATTTT
size: .; D: .; V: TRBV12-3/TRBV12-4; J: TRBJ1-1; CDR3: CASRSHLGEAFF; DNA: TGTGCCAGCAGGTCCCACCTAGGTGAAGCTTTCTTT
size: .; D: .; V: TRBV7-2; J: TRBJ2-7; CDR3: CASSLGQSLQYF; DNA: TGTGCCAGCAGCTTAGGACAGTCCTTACAGTACTTC
size: .; D: TRBD1; V: TRBV10-3; J: TRBJ1-4; CDR3: CATGTGGPGTNEKLFF; DNA: TGTGCCACCGGGACAGGGGGTCCGGGAACTAATGAAAAACTGTTTTTT
size: .; D: TRBD2; V: TRBV7-2; J: TRBJ2-7; CDR3: CASSLSLAGGYEQYF; DNA: TGTGCCAGCAGCTTATCCCTAGCGGGAGGATACGAGCAGTACTTC
size: once; D: .; V: TRBV2; J: TRBJ2-4; CDR3: CASRRDIQYF; DNA: TGTGCCAGCCGGAGGGACATTCAGTACTTC
size: once; D: .; V: TRBV7-2; J: TRBJ1-2; CDR3: CASSLGRNYGYTF; DNA: TGTGCCAGCAGCTTAGGCAGGAACTATGGCTACACCTTC
size: few; D: TRBD1; V: TRBV29-1; J: TRBJ1-2; CDR3: CSSGDRGDGYTF; DNA: TGCAGCAGCGGGGACAGGGGGGATGGCTACACCTTC
size: .; D: .; V: TRBV11-2; J: TRBJ2-1; CDR3: CASSVLVEQFF; DNA: TGTGCCAGCAGCGTCCTAGTTGAGCAGTTCTTC
size: .; D: TRBD1; V: TRBV19; J: TRBJ1-5; CDR3: CASKDRGGQPQHF; DNA: TGTGCCAGTAAGGACAGGGGCGGGCAGCCCCAGCATTTT
size: .; D: .; V: TRBV27; J: TRBJ1-1; CDR3: CASSLSRGLRTEAFF; DNA: TGTGCCAGCAGTTTATCAAGGGGGTTGAGGACTGAAGCTTTCTTT
size: .; D: TRBD1; V: TRBV11-2; J: TRBJ1-2; CDR3: CASRDTGGLYGYTF; DNA: TGTGCCAGCAGGGACACAGGGGGCCTCTATGGCTACACCTTC
size: .; D: .; V: TRBV18; J: TRBJ2-2; CDR3: CASSPGQFTGELFF; DNA: TGTGCCAGCTCACCGGGACAATTCACCGGGGAGCTGTTTTTT